Included here is one T cell receptor (beta chain) sequence, with context. The antigen this receptor binds is unknown. It has no much larger one-base neighbor in the sample; base qualities were not kept. Using the deep immunoSEQ assay, TCR CDR3 regions were amplified from genomic DNA by multiplex PCR. Extracted genomic DNA from each cell subset was spread evenly across all wells of several immunoSEQ 96-well plates, with each plate serving as a replicate. For sorted subsets, each replicate PCR was loaded with about 200 ng genomic DNA, equivalent to about 30,000 T cell genomes. Purified libraries were quantified with a Qubit 3.0 fluorometer, sized on a Bioanalyzer 2100, and re-quantified with the KAPA Library Quantification kit. Every immunoSEQ 96-well plate was sequenced on a dedicated single-read 150-cycle Illumina NextSeq 550 flow cell. On the study's bioinformatics: Because the immunoSEQ output held only junctional sequences and lacked quality scores, the filtering could not match the filtering applied to full-length reads. To assign V/J genes and CDR3, sequences were annotated against IMGT germline references using PyIR, a Python wrapper for IgBLAST v1.9. Reads were removed for weak V/J assignments (E-value above 1e-6), missing CDR3, stop codons, out-of-frame junctions, or ambiguous translated residues. V3J clonotypes were defined as sequences sharing an identical inferred V gene, J gene, and CDR3 amino acid sequence. The percentage overlap between two repertoires was calculated by dividing the number of shared unique clonotypes by the size of the smaller repertoire. Three approaches were used to assess repertoire richness: RTK rarefaction, the Chao1 estimator, and Recon v2.1 estimates of unobserved clonotypes. Generation probabilities were computed with OLGA for all TCRbeta clonotypes obtained by the gDNA method from a handful of donors. This is the immuneACCESS table as TCRdb keeps it, with only in-frame sequences that have V and J called. A part of the clones is gone; compared with another copy, unresolved V genes explain less than half, and the rest is unexplained. Clone size and the V and J calls come from that table; the DNA yielded D and trimming. The sample table lists 200,000 to 250,000 clones, over 60% of them with a count of one. 11% of the sample lies in the top ten.

This record comes from a study of shared clonotypes between healthy human individuals (dated by TCRdb to about 2020). Looking at the study overall: The cohort included a few men and two women between 18 and 49 years of age. For each donor, three plates each were used for CD4 naive and CD4 memory, two plates were used for CD8 naive, and one plate was used for CD8 memory. The study deeply sequenced blood TCR repertoires of several healthy adults to estimate repertoire size and the extent of clonotype sharing between individuals. To increase sequencing depth and limit assay-specific biases, TCR repertoire library preparation and sequencing were carried out by different laboratories using diverse techniques. Between about 0.8 and 9 billion PBMCs per donor were obtained by leukapheresis. Broad study findings and their caveats: Incomplete sequencing was indicated by rarefaction of sorted-subset datasets, despite the large sequencing depth. Pairwise subsampling led to the expectation that sequencing depth would affect the degree of clonotype sharing among donors. The small number of donors limited the genetic and exposure-history diversity represented. Sampling was limited to blood, and TCR repertoires in tissue likely differ from TCR repertoires in blood. Compared with non-shared clonotypes, clonotypes shared by all four sorted-subset donors had higher generation probabilities. When a few donors were compared, the shared fraction of clonotypes was around 5.1% for naive CD4, roughly 3.4% for naive CD8, 2% to 2.5% for memory CD4, and under 0.5% for memory CD8. Naive subsets generally had larger estimated clonotype richness than memory subsets.

Donors were healthy HIV-negative adults with no recently reported acute infections or vaccinations. Every donor was a Caucasian adult residing in Nashville, Tennessee, USA. CD4+ T cells were enriched through magnetic negative selection, after which naive cells were positively selected on CD45RA and the remaining negative fraction served as the memory subset. Blood was obtained by leukapheresis, after which PBMCs were separated by Ficoll-Histopaque density gradient centrifugation and cryopreserved in liquid nitrogen vapor phase. Analytical flow cytometry was used to check the purity and quantity of each magnetically sorted T cell population. From each sorted fraction, genomic DNA was isolated and quantified by UV absorbance on a Nanodrop 2000c. CDR1 and CDR2 are drawn from the germline V gene: SGHRS, YFSETQ. Trimming takes 4 bases off V and 4 bases off J; junction bases not matched to a gene: 10. The CDR3 covers 16 residues, taking in both the cysteine and the phenylalanine. Left in the record is the CDR3 DNA by itself, 48 bases read in frame from the first base.

The sequenced material came from memory CD4+ T cells sorted from blood. Reading the label with the study, this specimen's cell subset or site is: CD45RA-negative fraction. This receptor was obtained from a man aged 25 to 45 in good health. Rearrangement joined TRBV5-1 to TRBJ2-2, with 7 middle bases fitting TRBD2. The nucleotide sequence is TGCGCCAGCAGCCTAAATCCGAGCGGGACCACCGGGGAGCTGTTTTTT. It translates as CASSLNPSGTTGELFF.